This entry describes one T cell receptor (beta chain). This sample was included in a study of blood T cell repertoires in COVID-19. Study in general: PBMCs, B-cell-depleted T cells, or T cells provided the cDNA or gDNA that made up the material.

Trimming left V 3 bases short and J 5 bases short, with 8 bases between. Germline values: CDR1 SGHVS, CDR2 FQNEAQ. This CDR3 has 13 residues. The data were produced by immunoSEQ multiplex PCR, yet TCRdb's version contains in-frame clones alone and is incomplete. The table records about 73,000 clones, approximately 83% of them present only once. The chain couples TRBV7-8 to TRBJ2-1, with D unclear. The sequence was collected from a man older than 75 with active or convalescent COVID-19. The sample consisted of peripheral blood. CDR3 DNA: TGTGCCAGCAGCTTCGTTTTAAACAATGAGCAGTTCTTC. Residues: CASSFVLNNEQFF.